This T cell receptor (beta chain) was recovered during a study of T cell changes during pregnancy in multiple sclerosis. This clone was picked up a small number of times. The protocol was immunoSEQ multiplex PCR, while the TCRdb copy is restricted to in-frame clones and leaves out a portion. The sample lists more than 50,000 clones, roughly 87% occurring once. The germline V gene has CDR1 SGHKS and CDR2 YYEKEE (reference sequence). This CDR3 is built from 14 residues. The V gene end was trimmed by 2 bases and the J gene end by 2 bases; junction bases not matched to a gene: 0. The chain carries TRBV5-5 and TRBJ2-4; 8 nucleotides align to TRBD2. The sequence derives from a female donor with multiple sclerosis, enrolled in a pregnancy study. The starting material was peripheral blood, obtained in the first trimester of pregnancy. The CDR3 reads CASSFSGTKNIQYF. The CDR3 nucleotides read TGTGCCAGCAGCTTTAGCGGGACCAAAAACATTCAGTACTTC.